The present TCR beta chain was sequenced within a study of shared clonotypes between healthy human individuals. Trimming removed 3 bases from V and 4 bases from J, with 9 bases in between. The CDR3 consists of 13 residues. CDR1 LGHNT and CDR2 FRNRAP come from the germline V gene. TCRdb's copy holds only in-frame clones and misses some; the assay was immunoSEQ multiplex PCR. The sample yields over a million clones, roughly 95% seen once. The J gene is TRBJ2-5, the V gene TRBV12-5; TRBD1 is a possible D gene (6 bases). The sample taken for sequencing was naive CD4+ T cells sorted from blood. Subset described: CD45RA+ positively selected. The TCR was taken from a young man in good health. The CDR3 sequence: CASGLRGGETQYF. The CDR3 DNA follows: TGTGCTAGTGGTTTACGAGGGGGAGAGACCCAGTACTTC.